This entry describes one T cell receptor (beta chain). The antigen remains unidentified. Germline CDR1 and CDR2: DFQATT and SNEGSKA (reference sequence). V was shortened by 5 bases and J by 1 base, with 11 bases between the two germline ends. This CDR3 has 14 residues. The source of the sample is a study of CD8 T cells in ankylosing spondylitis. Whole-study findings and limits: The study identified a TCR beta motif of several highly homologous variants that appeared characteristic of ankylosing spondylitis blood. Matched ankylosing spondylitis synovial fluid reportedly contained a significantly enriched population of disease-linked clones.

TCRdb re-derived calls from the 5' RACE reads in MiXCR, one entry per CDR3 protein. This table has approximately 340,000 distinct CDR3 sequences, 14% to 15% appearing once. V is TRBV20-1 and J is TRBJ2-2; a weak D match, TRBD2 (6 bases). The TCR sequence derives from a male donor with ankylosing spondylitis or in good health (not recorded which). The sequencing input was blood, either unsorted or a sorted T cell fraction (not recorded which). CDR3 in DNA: TGCAGTGCTTCAAGCGGGTTGAACACCGGGGAGCTGTTTTTT. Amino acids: CSASSGLNTGELFF.